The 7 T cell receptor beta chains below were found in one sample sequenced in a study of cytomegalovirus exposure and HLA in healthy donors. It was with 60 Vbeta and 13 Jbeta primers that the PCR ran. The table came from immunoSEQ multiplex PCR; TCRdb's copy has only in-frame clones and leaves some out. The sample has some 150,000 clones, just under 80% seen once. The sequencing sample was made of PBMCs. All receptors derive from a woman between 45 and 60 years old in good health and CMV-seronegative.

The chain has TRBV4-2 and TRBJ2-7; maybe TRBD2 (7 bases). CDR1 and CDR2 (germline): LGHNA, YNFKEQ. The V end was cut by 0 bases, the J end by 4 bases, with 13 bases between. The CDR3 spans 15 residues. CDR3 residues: CASSQEGGGKYEQYF. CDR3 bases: TGTGCCAGCAGCCAAGAGGGAGGGGGAAAGTACGAGCAGTACTTC.

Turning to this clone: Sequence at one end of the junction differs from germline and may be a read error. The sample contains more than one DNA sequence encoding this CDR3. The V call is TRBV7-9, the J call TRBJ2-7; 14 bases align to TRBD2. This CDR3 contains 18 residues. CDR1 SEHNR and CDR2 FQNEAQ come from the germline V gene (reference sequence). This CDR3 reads CASSLTTSGRASVPEQYF. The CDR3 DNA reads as TGTGCCAGCAGCCTAACGACTAGCGGGAGGGCCTCTGTGCCCGAGCAATACTTC.

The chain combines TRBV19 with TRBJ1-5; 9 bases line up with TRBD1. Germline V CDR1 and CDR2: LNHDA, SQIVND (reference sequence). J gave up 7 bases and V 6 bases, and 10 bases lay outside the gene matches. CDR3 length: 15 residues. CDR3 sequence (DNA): TGTGCCAGTAGCCCGCTGGACAGGGGCACACAGCCCCAGCATTTT. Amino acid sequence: CASSPLDRGTQPQHF.

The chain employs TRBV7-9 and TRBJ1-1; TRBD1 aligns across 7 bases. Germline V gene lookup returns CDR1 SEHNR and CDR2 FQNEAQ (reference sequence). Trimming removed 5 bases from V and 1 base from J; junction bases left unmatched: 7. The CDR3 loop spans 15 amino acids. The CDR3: CASSMQGGSNTEAFF. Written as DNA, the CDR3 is TGTGCCAGCAGCATGCAGGGGGGATCGAACACTGAAGCTTTCTTT.

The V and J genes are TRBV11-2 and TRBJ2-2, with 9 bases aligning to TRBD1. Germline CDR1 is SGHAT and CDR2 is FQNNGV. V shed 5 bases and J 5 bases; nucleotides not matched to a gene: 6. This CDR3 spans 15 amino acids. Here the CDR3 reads CASSIQGAVTGELFF. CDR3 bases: TGTGCCAGCAGCATACAGGGGGCTGTTACCGGGGAGCTGTTTTTT.

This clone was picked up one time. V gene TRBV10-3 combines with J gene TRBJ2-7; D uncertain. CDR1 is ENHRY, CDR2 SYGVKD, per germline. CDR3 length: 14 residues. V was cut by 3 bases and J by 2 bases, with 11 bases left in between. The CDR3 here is CAISDAPRAYEQYF. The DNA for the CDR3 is TGTGCCATCAGTGATGCACCCCGAGCCTACGAGCAGTACTTC.

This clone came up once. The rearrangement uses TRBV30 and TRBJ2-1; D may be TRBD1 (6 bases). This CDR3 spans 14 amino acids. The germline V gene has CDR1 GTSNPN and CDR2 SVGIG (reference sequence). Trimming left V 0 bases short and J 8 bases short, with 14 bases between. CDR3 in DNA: TGTGCCTGGAGTGTAGGGGGAATGATTTATGAGCAGTTCTTC. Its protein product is CAWSVGGMIYEQFF. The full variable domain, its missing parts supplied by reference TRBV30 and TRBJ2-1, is SQTIHQWPATLVQPVGSPLSLECTVEGTSNPNLYWYRQAAGRGLQLLFYSVGIGQISSEVPQNLSASRPQDRQFILSSKKLLLSDSGFYLCAWSVGGMIYEQFFGPGTRLTVL.